Below, 30 T cell receptor beta chains from the same sample are listed, as sequenced in a study of shared clonotypes between healthy human individuals. The data were produced by immunoSEQ multiplex PCR, yet TCRdb's version contains in-frame clones alone and is incomplete. The sample has 2 million or so clones, 95% seen once. Source material: naive CD4+ T cells sorted from blood. The sample's subset: CD45RA+ positively selected. The receptors stem from a man between 18 and 35 years old in good health.

The chain couples TRBV6-5 to TRBJ1-1; 7 bases map to TRBD1. The CDR3 contains 11 residues. The trim removed 5 bases at V and 7 bases at J, leaving 1 base unmatched. Germline V gives CDR1 MNHEY, CDR2 SVGAGI. The CDR3 DNA reads TGTGCCAGCAGTAACAGGGGTGAAGCTTTCTTT. It yields the protein CASSNRGEAFF.

About this clone itself: Other DNA sequences from this sample encode an identical CDR3 as well. J is TRBJ2-7 and V is TRBV10-3; D is perhaps TRBD2 (5 bases). This CDR3 is built from 14 residues. Trimming took 0 bases from V and 2 from J, leaving 8 bases between them. Looked up from germline, CDR1 is ENHRY and CDR2 is SYGVKD. The CDR3 bases are TGTGCCATCAGTGAGTCCGGGAACCCCTACGAGCAGTACTTC. Protein sequence: CAISESGNPYEQYF.

J is TRBJ1-6 and V is TRBV5-6; TRBD1 is a possible D gene (5 bases). V gave up 4 bases and J gave up 7 bases, with 18 bases separating them. Germline CDR1 SGHDT, CDR2 YYEEEE. The CDR3 is 16 residues long. The DNA of the CDR3 is TGTGCCAGCAGCCCCCCTGGGGGAACCAGCAATTCACCCCTCCACTTT. The encoded protein is CASSPPGGTSNSPLHF.

V usage is TRBV11-2 and J usage is TRBJ1-2; 9 bases are shared with TRBD1. This CDR3 spans 16 amino acids. The germline gives CDR1 SGHAT, CDR2 FQNNGV. V shed 4 bases and J 4 bases; nucleotides not matched to a gene: 10. CDR3 sequence: CASSSLRQGVGYGYTF. In nucleotides, the CDR3 is TGTGCCAGCAGCTCACTACGACAGGGGGTAGGCTATGGCTACACCTTC.

The CDR3 region has the DNA TGTGCCAGCAGTTACCTTTTTTACAATGAGCAGTTCTTC. Translated: CASSYLFYNEQFF. V usage is TRBV6-6 and J usage is TRBJ2-1; no clear D. Trimming took off 2 bases at V and 4 bases at J, with 6 bases between the two ends. The CDR3 totals 13 residues. CDR1 MNHNY and CDR2 SVGAGI come from the germline V gene (reference sequence).

J is TRBJ2-4 and V is TRBV6-5; tentative D call: TRBD1 (6 bases). V lost 6 bases, J lost 0 bases, and 12 bases lay in between. This CDR3 has 15 amino acids. Germline V gene data show CDR1 as MNHEY and CDR2 as SVGAGI. The CDR3, as DNA: TGTGCCAGCAGGCCAGGGGTTCTAGCCAAAAACATTCAGTACTTC. As protein: CASRPGVLAKNIQYF.

The chain couples TRBV27 to TRBJ1-4; TRBD1 aligns across 8 bases. The CDR3 is 15 residues long. J was trimmed by 7 bases and V by 5 bases; bases with no gene match: 9. Germline V gives CDR1 MNHEY, CDR2 SMNVEV (reference sequence). CDR3 DNA: TGTGCCAGCAGTCTACTCGTGGGACAGGCTGAAAAACTGTTTTTT. It is translated as CASSLLVGQAEKLFF.

This sequence joins TRBV14 and TRBJ1-1; D unresolved. The CDR3 runs 14 residues. Germline V CDR1 and CDR2: SGHDN, FVKESK. V was shortened by 4 bases and J by 0 bases, with 9 bases between the two germline ends. CDR3 DNA sequence: TGTGCCAGCAGCCTAACACGTATGAACACTGAAGCTTTCTTT. Translating it yields CASSLTRMNTEAFF.

The chain combines TRBV6-1 with TRBJ2-3; 9 nucleotides align to TRBD1. J gave up 5 bases and V 5 bases, and 2 bases lay outside the gene matches. The CDR3 is 13 amino acids. Germline CDR1 and CDR2: MNHNS and SASEGT. The CDR3 loop is CASSRDRVDTQYF. The CDR3 DNA is TGTGCCAGCAGTCGGGACAGGGTAGATACGCAGTATTTT.

The rearrangement links TRBV6-5 to TRBJ1-4, with unresolved D. CDR3 size: 13 residues. V dropped 5 bases and J dropped 6 bases, with 10 bases sitting between them. Germline lookup yields CDR1 MNHEY and CDR2 SVGAGI. CDR3 loop: CASSTTDDEKLFF. The CDR3 DNA reads as TGTGCCAGCAGTACAACAGATGATGAAAAACTGTTTTTT.

The CDR3 DNA is TGCGCCAGCAGCCAAGAGACAGCCTGGGCGACTAATGAAAAACTGTTTTTT. Translation gives CASSQETAWATNEKLFF. The chain recombines TRBV4-1 with TRBJ1-4; maybe TRBD1 (5 bases). CDR3 length equals 17 residues. Germline V gene data show CDR1 as MGHRA and CDR2 as YSYEKL. The ends were cut back, 0 bases at V and 2 bases at J, with 13 bases in the middle.

V is TRBV20-1 and J is TRBJ1-1; TRBD1 matches 9 bases. This CDR3 region has 11 residues. V was pared by 6 bases and J by 8 bases, with 4 bases of the junction left unmatched. Germline V CDR1 and CDR2: DFQATT, SNEGSKA (reference sequence). The chain's CDR3 is CSANRGLEAFF. The CDR3 bases are TGCAGTGCAAACAGGGGGCTCGAAGCTTTCTTT.

The sample holds one count of this clone. The V gene is TRBV15, the J gene TRBJ1-1; possibly TRBD1 for D (6 bases). The CDR3 totals 15 residues. Germline values: CDR1 LNHNV, CDR2 YYDKDF (reference sequence). The ends were cut back, 0 bases at V and 3 bases at J, with 11 bases in the middle. The CDR3 here is CATSRDLQGYTEAFF. DNA of the CDR3: TGTGCCACCAGCAGAGATCTGCAGGGGTACACTGAAGCTTTCTTT.

The genes are TRBV6-4 and TRBJ2-3; 8 bases match TRBD1. CDR1 is MRHNA, CDR2 SNTAGT, per germline. The CDR3 runs to 19 residues. Germline trimming cut 0 bases from V and 3 bases from J; bases unmatched to any gene: 14. The CDR3 bases are TGTGCCAGCAGTGACTCTATACGAGCAGGGGGCCGGTGGACAGATACGCAGTATTTT. It translates to CASSDSIRAGGRWTDTQYF.

This clone was recorded once. This chain connects TRBV6-1 to TRBJ1-6; D gene uncertain. This CDR3 is 11 amino acids long. The V end was cut by 7 bases, the J end by 7 bases, with 5 bases between. Germline assignment: CDR1 MNHNS and CDR2 SASEGT. The DNA of the CDR3 is TGTGCCAGCAACGAGAATTCACCCCTCCACTTT. Translation: CASNENSPLHF.

A single count supports this clone. The V and J genes are TRBV15 and TRBJ2-7; possibly TRBD2 for D (6 bases). Germline V lookup: CDR1 LNHNV, CDR2 YYDKDF (reference sequence). Trimming shortened V by 1 base and J by 5 bases, and 12 bases separated the two germline ends. CDR3 length equals 14 residues. CDR3 loop: CATSRVTGVDEQYF. The CDR3 nucleotides are TGTGCCACCAGCAGAGTTACGGGAGTGGACGAGCAGTACTTC.

The rearrangement uses TRBV2 and TRBJ2-3; 8 bases match TRBD2. Germline CDR1 reads SNHLY; CDR2 reads FYNNEI. The CDR3 extends over 17 amino acids. V lost 6 bases, J lost 3 bases, and 14 bases stayed unmatched. The CDR3 protein is CASSPDTGTRGTDTQYF. The CDR3 nucleotides are TGTGCCAGCAGCCCAGATACGGGGACTAGAGGTACAGATACGCAGTATTTT.

On this clone: One junction end does not reproduce the germline sequence, and a read error may be involved. The V and J genes are TRBV30 and TRBJ1-5; D is possibly TRBD1 (5 bases). This CDR3 comprises 17 residues. From germline, CDR1 is GTSNPN and CDR2 SVGIG (reference sequence). CDR3 in amino acids: CARRAFRGGAINQPQHF. In nucleotides, the CDR3 is TGTGCCAGGAGGGCATTTCGTGGAGGGGCGATTAATCAGCCCCAGCATTTT.

CDR3: CASSEIGREQYF. In nucleotides, the CDR3 is TGTGCCAGCAGTGAAATAGGGAGGGAGCAGTACTTC. The chain links TRBV6-1 to TRBJ2-7, with D maybe TRBD2 (6 bases). The V end lost 2 bases, the J end lost 7 bases, and 9 bases lay between the germline ends. This CDR3 is 12 amino acids long. CDR1 is MNHNS, CDR2 SASEGT, per germline.

V gene TRBV7-9 combines with J gene TRBJ1-5; no definite D call. There are 14 residues in the CDR3. Germline-derived CDR1 and CDR2 are SEHNR and FQNEAQ (reference sequence). V lost 5 bases, J lost 0 bases, and 8 bases lay in between. The CDR3 loop is CASSRGNSNQPQHF. DNA of the CDR3: TGTGCCAGCAGCCGAGGGAATAGCAATCAGCCCCAGCATTTT.

The chain combines TRBV7-9 with TRBJ1-4; 7 nucleotides line up with TRBD1. The CDR3 is 17 amino acids. After removal of 4 bases from V and 0 bases from J, the junction contained 8 bases not matched to a gene. Looked up from germline, CDR1 is SEHNR and CDR2 is FQNEAQ (reference sequence). CDR3 amino acids: CASSSTGTASTNEKLFF. The CDR3 region has the DNA TGTGCCAGCAGCTCCACCGGGACAGCCTCAACTAATGAAAAACTGTTTTTT.

The chain recombines TRBV5-1 with TRBJ1-5; D gene unclear. Trimming pared 0 bases from V and 6 bases from J, leaving 10 bases between. Germline V gives CDR1 SGHRS, CDR2 YFSETQ. The CDR3 totals 14 residues. The CDR3 DNA is TGCGCCAGCAGCTTGGAAGGGAAGGGTCAGCCCCAGCATTTT. It specifies CASSLEGKGQPQHF.

The V call is TRBV7-2, the J call TRBJ2-7; the match to TRBD2 covers 12 bases. CDR3 length equals 17 residues. Germline V CDR1 and CDR2: SGHTA, FQGNSA. Germline trimming cut 3 bases from V and 7 bases from J; bases unmatched to any gene: 13. CDR3: CASSLASTGLAGLEQYF. The CDR3, as DNA: TGTGCCAGCAGCTTGGCCAGTACCGGACTAGCGGGACTAGAGCAGTACTTC. The full variable domain, rest sourced from reference TRBV7-2 and TRBJ2-7, is GAGVSQSPSNKVTEKGKDVELRCDPISGHTALYWYRQSLGQGLEFLIYFQGNSAPDKSGLPSDRFSAERTGGSVSTLTIQRTQQEDSAVYLCASSLASTGLAGLEQYFGPGTRLTVT.

The J gene is TRBJ1-5, the V gene TRBV6-6, with a weak D call TRBD1 (5 bases). Germline V gene sequence: CDR1 MNHNY, CDR2 SVGAGI (reference sequence). Trimming pared 4 bases from V and 7 bases from J, leaving 11 bases between. CDR3 length: 13 residues. The CDR3 nucleotides are TGTGCCAGCAGTTCCCTAAGGGGCCAGCCCCAGCATTTT. Protein sequence: CASSSLRGQPQHF.

This CDR3 is CATSRGTEAFF. The CDR3 DNA is TGTGCCACCAGCAGAGGGACTGAAGCTTTCTTT. This chain joins TRBV15 and TRBJ1-1; D is uncertain. Germline V gene lookup returns CDR1 LNHNV and CDR2 YYDKDF (reference sequence). The CDR3 runs to 11 residues. Trimming cost V 1 base and J 5 bases, with 2 bases left between them.

V is TRBV11-2 and J is TRBJ2-3; D tentatively fits TRBD1 or TRBD2 (5 bases each). The germline V and J ends were trimmed by 6 bases and 5 bases, with 9 bases remaining between them. Germline V gene lookup returns CDR1 SGHAT and CDR2 FQNNGV. The CDR3 has 12 amino acids. In nucleotides, the CDR3 is TGTGCCAGCAGTGTGGGGGTAGATACGCAGTATTTT. Its protein is CASSVGVDTQYF.

The chain links TRBV4-1 to TRBJ1-2; 8 bases match TRBD1. CDR1 is MGHRA, CDR2 YSYEKL, per germline. The V and J ends lost 0 bases and 3 bases, in that order; junction bases with no gene match: 6. The CDR3 is 16 amino acids. CDR3 sequence: CASSQEGQATHYGYTF. In DNA, the CDR3 is TGCGCCAGCAGCCAAGAGGGACAGGCCACCCACTATGGCTACACCTTC.

The V gene is TRBV6-5, the J gene TRBJ2-7; D ambiguous. The germline V gene encodes CDR1 MNHEY and CDR2 SVGAGI. V was trimmed by 6 bases and J by 3 bases, leaving 6 bases between them. The CDR3 extends over 11 amino acids. As DNA, the CDR3 is TGTGCCAGCAGCATCCACTACGAGCAGTACTTC. It translates to CASSIHYEQYF.

V usage is TRBV6-5 and J usage is TRBJ1-6; no firm D call. This CDR3 region has 14 residues. The V end lost 6 bases, the J end lost 11 bases, and 17 bases lay between the germline ends. Germline V gene data show CDR1 as MNHEY and CDR2 as SVGAGI. Here the CDR3 reads CASSQDPGHPPLHF. CDR3 nucleotide sequence: TGTGCCAGCAGCCAAGATCCGGGCCACCCACCCCTCCACTTT.

V and J are TRBV2 and TRBJ1-6; no definite D call. This CDR3 is built from 14 residues. The V end was cut by 3 bases, the J end by 7 bases, with 10 bases between. Germline V lookup: CDR1 SNHLY, CDR2 FYNNEI. The CDR3 loop is CASSEGSENSPLHF. In DNA, the CDR3 is TGTGCCAGCAGTGAGGGCAGTGAGAATTCACCCCTCCACTTT.